One sample yielded the 21 T cell receptor beta chains listed below, sequenced in a study of blood T cell repertoires in COVID-19. The method was immunoSEQ multiplex PCR; TCRdb's version includes in-frame clones alone and lacks a portion of them. The sample yields roughly 120,000 clones, less than 75% seen once. Sequencing was carried out using peripheral blood. The receptors come from a woman in her sixties or seventies with acute or convalescent COVID-19.

The chain carries TRBV20-1 and TRBJ1-5, with D possibly being TRBD1 (5 bases). The CDR3 contains 14 residues. Trimming removed 3 bases from V and 4 bases from J, with 13 bases in between. The germline CDR1 and CDR2 sequences are DFQATT and SNEGSKA (reference sequence). The CDR3 loop is CSASSGRANQPQHF. The DNA of the CDR3 is TGCAGTGCTAGTTCTGGCAGGGCGAATCAGCCCCAGCATTTT.

The rearrangement uses TRBV27 and TRBJ2-3, with TRBD1 matching 8 bases. The germline V gene has CDR1 MNHEY and CDR2 SMNVEV (reference sequence). V shed 6 bases, J shed 2 bases, and the junction held 10 bases outside the gene matches. There are 16 residues in the CDR3. CDR3 nucleotides: TGTGCCAGCAGCCTCCAGACAGGGGCCCTCACAGATACGCAGTATTTT. Amino acids: CASSLQTGALTDTQYF.

The rearrangement uses TRBV12-5 and TRBJ1-1, with 7 bases identical to TRBD1. J was trimmed by 1 base and V by 5 bases; bases with no gene match: 4. Germline V gene sequence: CDR1 LGHNT, CDR2 FRNRAP. The CDR3 runs 14 residues. This chain's CDR3 is CASGHRDRNTEAFF. The CDR3 bases are TGTGCTAGTGGTCACCGGGACAGGAACACTGAAGCTTTCTTT.

V is TRBV6-5 and J is TRBJ1-4; D is ambiguous. V shed 0 bases and J shed 5 bases, with 7 bases lying between them. CDR1 is MNHEY and CDR2 is SVGAGI in the germline V gene. This CDR3 contains 14 residues. The CDR3 reads CASSYSDMNEKLFF. The CDR3 region has the DNA TGTGCCAGCAGTTACTCAGACATGAATGAAAAACTGTTTTTT.

The chain links TRBV5-1 to TRBJ2-7, with TRBD1 matching over 12 bases. V trimming: 0 bases; J trimming: 3 bases; junction bases outside the gene matches: 4. This CDR3 region has 16 residues. The germline CDR1 and CDR2 sequences are SGHRS and YFSETQ. CDR3 sequence reads: CASSLAGTGGNYEQYF. CDR3 in DNA: TGCGCCAGCAGCTTGGCCGGGACAGGGGGCAACTACGAGCAGTACTTC.

The chain recombines TRBV5-1 with TRBJ2-3; D might be TRBD1 (6 bases). V dropped 2 bases and J dropped 3 bases, with 13 bases sitting between them. The CDR3 runs to 15 residues. Germline V gene sequence: CDR1 SGHRS, CDR2 YFSETQ. DNA for the CDR3: TGCGCCAGCAGCTTTTCAGGGGACACGACAGATACGCAGTATTTT. Protein: CASSFSGDTTDTQYF.

The chain is built from TRBV9 and TRBJ2-1, with 10 bases matching TRBD1. The CDR3 spans 15 residues. The germline gives CDR1 SGDLS, CDR2 YYNGEE. V was clipped by 1 base and J by 6 bases; unmatched bases: 4. The CDR3, as DNA: TGTGCCAGCAGCGTAATCGGGACAGGGGTCAATGAGCAGTTCTTC. The encoded protein is CASSVIGTGVNEQFF. The full variable domain, with the rest looked up from reference TRBV9 and TRBJ2-1, is DSGVTQTPKHLITATGQRVTLRCSPRSGDLSVYWYQQSLDQGLQFLIQYYNGEERAKGNILERFSAQQFPDLHSELNLSSLELGDSALYFCASSVIGTGVNEQFFGPGTRLTVL.

This clone came up once. The chain is built from TRBV20-1 and TRBJ1-3, with 7 bases lining up with TRBD1. Unmatched junction bases numbered 6, after V lost 3 bases and J lost 4 bases. There are 14 residues in the CDR3. Germline lookup yields CDR1 DFQATT and CDR2 SNEGSKA (reference sequence). The CDR3 DNA reads TGCAGTGCTAGTAGCCAGGGGGGCGGAAACACCATATATTTT. Amino acids: CSASSQGGGNTIYF.

The V call is TRBV5-1, the J call TRBJ2-5, with D perhaps matching TRBD1 (6 bases). The length of the CDR3 is 13 residues. The V gene's germline CDR1 is SGHRS and CDR2 YFSETQ. Trimming left V 4 bases short and J 4 bases short, with 11 bases between. The CDR3: CASSQGQAETQYF. CDR3 DNA sequence: TGCGCCAGCAGCCAGGGGCAGGCAGAGACCCAGTACTTC.

V gene TRBV12-5 combines with J gene TRBJ2-3; D is unresolved. The germline V and J ends were trimmed by 3 bases and 3 bases, with 7 bases remaining between them. The CDR3 spans 13 residues. The V gene's germline CDR1 is LGHNT and CDR2 FRNRAP. The CDR3 loop reads CASGFYRTDTQYF. The CDR3 DNA reads as TGTGCTAGTGGTTTTTACCGGACAGATACGCAGTATTTT.

The V gene is TRBV6-5, the J gene TRBJ2-7; 7 positions match TRBD1. The CDR3 runs to 15 residues. Germline values: CDR1 MNHEY, CDR2 SVGAGI. V lost 5 bases and J lost 7; bases outside the gene matches: 14. In nucleotides, the CDR3 is TGTGCCAGCAGTCCACCTCCGGGACAGTCCCGTGAGCAGTACTTC. Translating gives CASSPPPGQSREQYF.

The V gene is TRBV5-1, the J gene TRBJ2-7, with 9 bases fitting TRBD1. Trimming cost V 8 bases and J 6 bases; bases outside gene matches: 6. Germline CDR1 reads SGHRS; CDR2 reads YFSETQ. CDR3 length equals 12 residues. The chain's CDR3 is CASGTGMGEQYF. In DNA form, the CDR3 reads TGCGCCAGTGGGACAGGGATGGGCGAGCAGTACTTC.

J is TRBJ1-3 and V is TRBV5-4; 8 nucleotides match TRBD1. The length of the CDR3 is 16 residues. J lost 1 base, V lost 2 bases, and 5 bases had no gene match. The germline gives CDR1 SGHNT, CDR2 YYREEE (reference sequence). The DNA of the CDR3 is TGTGCCAGCAGCTTTGACAGGGGCCTTTCTGGAAACACCATATATTTT. This gives the protein CASSFDRGLSGNTIYF. Together with reference TRBV5-4 and TRBJ1-3, the CDR3 gives the full variable domain: ETGVTQSPTHLIKTRGQQVTLRCSSQSGHNTVSWYQQALGQGPQFIFQYYREEENGRGNFPPRFSGLQFPNYSSELNVNALELDDSALYLCASSFDRGLSGNTIYFGEGSWLTVV.

This rearrangement joins TRBV10-3 to TRBJ1-3, with D tentatively TRBD1 (6 bases). V was trimmed by 2 bases and J by 7 bases, leaving 33 bases between them. There are 21 residues in the CDR3. The V gene's germline CDR1 is ENHRY and CDR2 SYGVKD. The CDR3 region is CAISEVPGSSSRTRRGNTIYF. In DNA form, the CDR3 reads TGTGCCATCAGTGAGGTTCCGGGTTCCTCTAGTAGGACCAGAAGGGGGAACACCATATATTTT.

Only a few counts were recorded for this clone. This chain uses TRBV5-1 with TRBJ2-3; 7 nucleotides align to TRBD1. Per the germline V gene, CDR1 is SGHRS and CDR2 is YFSETQ. This CDR3 comprises 15 residues. Trimming took 4 bases from V and 2 from J; bases not matched to a gene: 7. The CDR3 protein is CASSRTGATTDTQYF. The CDR3 DNA is TGCGCCAGCAGCCGAACAGGGGCGACCACAGATACGCAGTATTTT.

The chain employs TRBV3-1 (or the pseudogene TRBV3-2) and TRBJ1-2; the D is unclear. Trimming removed 0 bases at V and 8 bases at J, with 10 bases between. This CDR3 region has 13 residues. Germline-derived CDR1 and CDR2 are LGHDT and YNNKEL (reference sequence). This CDR3 is CASSQDRVSGYTF. The CDR3 nucleotides read TGTGCCAGCAGCCAAGACCGAGTTTCGGGCTACACCTTC.

V is TRBV23-1 and J is TRBJ2-2; TRBD1 is a possible D gene (7 bases). Being an ORF, TRBV23-1 has a function that is uncertain. V shed 8 bases and J shed 4 bases, with 17 bases lying between them. The CDR3 is made up of 15 amino acids. The CDR3 DNA follows: TGCGCCAGCTCTCGGTGGAGGGGGCTCACCGGGGAGCTGTTTTTT. Amino acid sequence: CASSRWRGLTGELFF.

V gene TRBV7-8 combines with J gene TRBJ1-3; 9 bases are a match to TRBD1. The CDR3 has 16 residues. The germline V gene encodes CDR1 SGHVS and CDR2 FQNEAQ. V lost 0 bases and J lost 0; bases outside the gene matches: 0. The CDR3 protein is CASSLATGGSGNTIYF. Here the CDR3 DNA reads TGTGCCAGCAGCTTAGCGACAGGGGGCTCTGGAAACACCATATATTTT.

The chain couples TRBV29-1 to TRBJ1-2, with D perhaps matching TRBD1 (6 bases). V was cut by 4 bases and J by 2 bases, with 20 bases left in between. CDR1 and CDR2 (germline): SQVTM, ANQGSEA. The CDR3 loop spans 16 amino acids. The DNA for the CDR3 is TGCAGCGTTGCGGACGAGATGCACAGGGTCAACTATGGCTACACCTTC. Protein product: CSVADEMHRVNYGYTF.

The CDR3 nucleotides read TGTGCCTGGAGTGTACCGGGGAACCAGCCCCAGCATTTT. It translates to CAWSVPGNQPQHF. The gene calls are TRBV30 and TRBJ1-5; the D is unclear. The ends were cut back, 0 bases at V and 7 bases at J, with 10 bases in the middle. The CDR3 is 13 residues long. CDR1 GTSNPN and CDR2 SVGIG come from the germline V gene (reference sequence).

Note on this clone: This same CDR3 is encoded by further DNA sequences in the sample. The gene calls are TRBV11-2 and TRBJ2-3, with a tentative D call TRBD2 (6 bases). CDR1 is SGHAT and CDR2 is FQNNGV in the germline V gene. This CDR3 contains 15 residues. V was pared by 6 bases and J by 2 bases, with 15 bases between. The CDR3 DNA is TGTGCCAGCAGTCCCGGGACTGCTTACACAGATACGCAGTATTTT. This encodes CASSPGTAYTDTQYF.